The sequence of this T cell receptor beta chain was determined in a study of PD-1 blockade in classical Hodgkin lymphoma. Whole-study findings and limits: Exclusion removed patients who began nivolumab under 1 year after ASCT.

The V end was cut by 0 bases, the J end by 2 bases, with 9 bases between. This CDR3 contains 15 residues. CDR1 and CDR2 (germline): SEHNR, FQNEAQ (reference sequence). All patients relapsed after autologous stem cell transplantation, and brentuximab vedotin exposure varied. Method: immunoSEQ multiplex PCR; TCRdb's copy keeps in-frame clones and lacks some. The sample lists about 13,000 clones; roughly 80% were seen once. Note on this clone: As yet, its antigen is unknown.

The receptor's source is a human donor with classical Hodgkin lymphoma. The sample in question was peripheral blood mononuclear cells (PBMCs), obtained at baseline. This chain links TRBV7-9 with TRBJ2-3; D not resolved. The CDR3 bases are TGTGCCAGCAGCTTAGCCGGCAGCCCCACAGATACGCAGTATTTT. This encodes CASSLAGSPTDTQYF.